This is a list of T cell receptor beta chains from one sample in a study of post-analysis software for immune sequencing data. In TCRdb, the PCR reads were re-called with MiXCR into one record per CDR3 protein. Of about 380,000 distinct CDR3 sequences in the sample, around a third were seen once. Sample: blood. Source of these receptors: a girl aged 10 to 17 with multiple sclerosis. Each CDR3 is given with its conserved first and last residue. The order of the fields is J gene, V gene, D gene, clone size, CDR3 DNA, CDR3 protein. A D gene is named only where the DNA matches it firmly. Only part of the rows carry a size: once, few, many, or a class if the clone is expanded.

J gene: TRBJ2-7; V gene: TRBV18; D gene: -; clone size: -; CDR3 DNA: TGTGCCAGCTCACCTCTCCAGGGAGTGGGGGAGCAGTACTTC; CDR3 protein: CASSPLQGVGEQYF
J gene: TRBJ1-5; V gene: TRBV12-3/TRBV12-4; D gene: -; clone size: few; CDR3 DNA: TGTGCCAGCGAGGAGTGGGGGGCTGGACAGCCCCAGCATTTT; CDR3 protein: CASEEWGAGQPQHF
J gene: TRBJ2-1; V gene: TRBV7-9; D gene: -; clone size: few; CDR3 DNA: TGTGCCAGCAGCCCACGGGGAAACTCCTACAATGAGCAGTTCTTC; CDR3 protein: CASSPRGNSYNEQFF
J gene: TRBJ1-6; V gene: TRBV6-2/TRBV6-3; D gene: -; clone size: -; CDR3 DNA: TGTGCCAGCAGTTACTCGAGCCCGGACAATAGCTCACCCCTCCACTTT; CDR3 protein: CASSYSSPDNSSPLHF
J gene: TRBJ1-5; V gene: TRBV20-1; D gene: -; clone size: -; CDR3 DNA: TGCAGTGCTAGCAGGCTGCACAATCAGCCCCAGCATTTT; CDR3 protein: CSASRLHNQPQHF
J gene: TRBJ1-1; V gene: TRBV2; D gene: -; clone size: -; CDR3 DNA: TGTGCCAGCAGACCCAGGATGAACACTGAAGCTTTCTTT; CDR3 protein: CASRPRMNTEAFF
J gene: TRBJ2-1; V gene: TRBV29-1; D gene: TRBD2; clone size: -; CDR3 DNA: TGCAGCGTTCCCCGGGGGGACTACAATGAGCAGTTCTTC; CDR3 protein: CSVPRGDYNEQFF
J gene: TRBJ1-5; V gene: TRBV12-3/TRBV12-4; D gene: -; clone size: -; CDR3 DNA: TGTGCCAGCAGTTCAGGGTTTTACCCTACTAGCAATCAGCCCCAGCATTTT; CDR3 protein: CASSSGFYPTSNQPQHF
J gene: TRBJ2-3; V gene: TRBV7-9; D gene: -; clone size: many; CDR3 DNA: TGCGCCAGCAGCCAAGGTGGGACAGATACGCAGTATTTT; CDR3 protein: CASSQGGTDTQYF
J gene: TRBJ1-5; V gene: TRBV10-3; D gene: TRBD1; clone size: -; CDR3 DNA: TGTGCCATCAGTGAGGGGGACAGTAATCAGCCCCAGCATTTT; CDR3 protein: CAISEGDSNQPQHF
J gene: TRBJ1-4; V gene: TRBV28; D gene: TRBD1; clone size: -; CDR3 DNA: TGTGCCAGCAGCCAACCCCTCTCGACAGGGTCCCGTGAAAAACTGTTTTTT; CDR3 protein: CASSQPLSTGSREKLFF
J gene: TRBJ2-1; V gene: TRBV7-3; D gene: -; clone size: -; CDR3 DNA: TGTGCCAGCAGCTTAATTCCTGGACCAGGGGCCGATGAGCAGTTCTTC; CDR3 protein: CASSLIPGPGADEQFF
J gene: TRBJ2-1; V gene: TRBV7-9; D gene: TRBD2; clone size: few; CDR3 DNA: TGTGCCAGCAGCCCGACTAGCGGGGTAAGCTCCTACAATGAGCAGTTCTTC; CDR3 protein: CASSPTSGVSSYNEQFF
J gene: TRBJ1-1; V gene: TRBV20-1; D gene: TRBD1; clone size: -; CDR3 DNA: TGCAGTGCTTCTCGGACAGGGGGCACTGAAGCTTTCTTT; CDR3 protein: CSASRTGGTEAFF
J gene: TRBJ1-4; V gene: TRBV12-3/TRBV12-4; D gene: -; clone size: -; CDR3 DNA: TGTGCCAGCAGTTTATCAGGGGCGGGTGAAAAACTGTTTTTT; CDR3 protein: CASSLSGAGEKLFF
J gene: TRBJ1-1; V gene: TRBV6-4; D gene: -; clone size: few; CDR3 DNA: TGTGCCAGCAGACAAAGAACGAACACTGAAGCTTTCTTT; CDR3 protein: CASRQRTNTEAFF